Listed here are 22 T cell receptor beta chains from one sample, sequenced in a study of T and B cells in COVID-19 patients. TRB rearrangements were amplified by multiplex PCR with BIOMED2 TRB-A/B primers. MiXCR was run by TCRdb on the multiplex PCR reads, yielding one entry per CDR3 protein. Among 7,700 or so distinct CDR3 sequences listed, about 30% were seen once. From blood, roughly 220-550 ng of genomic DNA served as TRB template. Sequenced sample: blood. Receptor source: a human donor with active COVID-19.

This CDR3 is CAISENKQPQHF. The CDR3 nucleotides read TGTGCCATCAGTGAGAACAAGCAGCCCCAGCATTTT. V and J are TRBV10-3 and TRBJ1-5; D is undetermined. Trimming shortened V by 2 bases and J by 7 bases, and 6 bases separated the two germline ends. Germline CDR1 is ENHRY and CDR2 is SYGVKD. This CDR3 is 12 amino acids long.

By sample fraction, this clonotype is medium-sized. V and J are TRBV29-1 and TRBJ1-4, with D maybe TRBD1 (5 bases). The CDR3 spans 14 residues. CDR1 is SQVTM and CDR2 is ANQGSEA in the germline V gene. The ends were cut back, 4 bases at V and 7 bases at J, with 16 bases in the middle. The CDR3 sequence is CSVAGALTGEKLFF. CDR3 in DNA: TGCAGCGTTGCCGGGGCCCTTACAGGTGAAAAACTGTTTTTT.

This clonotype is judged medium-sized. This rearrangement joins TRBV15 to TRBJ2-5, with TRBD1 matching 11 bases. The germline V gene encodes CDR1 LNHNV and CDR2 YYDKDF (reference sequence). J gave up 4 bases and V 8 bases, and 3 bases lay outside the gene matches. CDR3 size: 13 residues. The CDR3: CATGTGGTETQYF. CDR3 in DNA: TGTGCCACCGGGACAGGGGGTACAGAGACCCAGTACTTC.

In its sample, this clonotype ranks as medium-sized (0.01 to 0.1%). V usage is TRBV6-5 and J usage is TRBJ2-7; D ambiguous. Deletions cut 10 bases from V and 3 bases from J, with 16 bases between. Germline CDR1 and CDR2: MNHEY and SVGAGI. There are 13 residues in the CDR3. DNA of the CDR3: TGTGCCATCCTCCCCCACTCTCTCTACGAGCAGTACGTC. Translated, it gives CAILPHSLYEQYV.

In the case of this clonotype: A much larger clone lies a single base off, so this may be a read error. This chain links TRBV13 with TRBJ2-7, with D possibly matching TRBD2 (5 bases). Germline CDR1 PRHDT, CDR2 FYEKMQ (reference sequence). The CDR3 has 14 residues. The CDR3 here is CASSLGLGSYGQYF. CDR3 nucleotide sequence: TGTGCCAGCAGCTTAGGCCTAGGGAGCTACGGGCAGTACTTC.

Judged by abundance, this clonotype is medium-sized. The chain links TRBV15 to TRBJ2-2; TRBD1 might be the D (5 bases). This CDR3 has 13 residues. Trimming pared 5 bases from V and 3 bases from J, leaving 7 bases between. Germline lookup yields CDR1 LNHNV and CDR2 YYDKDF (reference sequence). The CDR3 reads CATSVGDTGELFF. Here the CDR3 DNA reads TGTGCCACCAGCGTAGGGGACACCGGGGAGCTGTTTTTT.

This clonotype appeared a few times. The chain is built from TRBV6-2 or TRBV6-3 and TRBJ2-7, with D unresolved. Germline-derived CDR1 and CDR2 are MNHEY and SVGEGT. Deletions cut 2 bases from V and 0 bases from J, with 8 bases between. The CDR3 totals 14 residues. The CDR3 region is CASSYVADSYEQYV. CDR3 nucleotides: TGTGCCAGCAGTTACGTGGCAGACTCCTACGAGCAGTACGTC.

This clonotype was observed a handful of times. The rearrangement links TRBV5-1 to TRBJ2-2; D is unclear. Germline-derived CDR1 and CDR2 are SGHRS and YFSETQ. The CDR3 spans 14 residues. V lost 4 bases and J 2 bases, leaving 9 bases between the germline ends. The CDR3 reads CASSPDGNTGELFF. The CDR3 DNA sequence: TGCGCCAGCAGCCCGGACGGAAACACCGGGGAGCTGTTTTTT.

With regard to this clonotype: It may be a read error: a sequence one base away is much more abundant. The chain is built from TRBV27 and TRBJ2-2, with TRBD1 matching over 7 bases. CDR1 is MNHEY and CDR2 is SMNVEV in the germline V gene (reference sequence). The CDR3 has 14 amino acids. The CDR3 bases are TGTGCCAGCAGTGCCCGGGACAGCACCAGGGAGCTGTTTTTT. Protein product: CASSARDSTRELFF.

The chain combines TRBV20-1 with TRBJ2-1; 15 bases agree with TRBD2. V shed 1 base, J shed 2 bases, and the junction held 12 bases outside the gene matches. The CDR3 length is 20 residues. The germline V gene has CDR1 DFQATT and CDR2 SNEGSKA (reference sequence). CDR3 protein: CSARVEYGTSGGTTYNEQFF. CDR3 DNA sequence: TGCAGTGCTAGAGTAGAATATGGGACTAGCGGGGGGACCACCTACAATGAGCAGTTCTTC.

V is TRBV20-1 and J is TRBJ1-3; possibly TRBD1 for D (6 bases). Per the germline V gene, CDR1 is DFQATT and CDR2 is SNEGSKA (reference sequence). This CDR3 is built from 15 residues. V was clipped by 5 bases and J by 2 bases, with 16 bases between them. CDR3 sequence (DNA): TGCAGTGCTGAACCGAGGGGGGTGGCTGGAAACACCATATATTTT. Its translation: CSAEPRGVAGNTIYF.

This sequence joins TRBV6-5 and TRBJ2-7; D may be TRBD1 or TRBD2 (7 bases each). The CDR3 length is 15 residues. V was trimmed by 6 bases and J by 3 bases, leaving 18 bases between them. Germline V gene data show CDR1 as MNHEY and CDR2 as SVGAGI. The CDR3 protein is CASRVEAGQHYEQYF. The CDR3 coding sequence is TGTGCCAGCAGGGTAGAAGCGGGACAGCACTACGAGCAGTACTTC.

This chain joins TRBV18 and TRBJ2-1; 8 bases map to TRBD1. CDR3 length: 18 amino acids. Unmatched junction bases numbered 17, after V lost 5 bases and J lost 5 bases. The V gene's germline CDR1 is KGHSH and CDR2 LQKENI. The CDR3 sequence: CASSRFLAGGERNNEQFF. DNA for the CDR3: TGTGCCAGCTCAAGATTTTTGGCAGGGGGCGAACGGAACAATGAGCAGTTCTTC.

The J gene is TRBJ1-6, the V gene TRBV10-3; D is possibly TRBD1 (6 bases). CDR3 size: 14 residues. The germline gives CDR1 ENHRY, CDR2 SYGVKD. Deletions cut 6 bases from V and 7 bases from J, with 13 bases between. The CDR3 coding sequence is TGTGCCATCAGGGACAGTTTTTCCAATTCACCCCTCCACTTT. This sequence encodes CAIRDSFSNSPLHF.

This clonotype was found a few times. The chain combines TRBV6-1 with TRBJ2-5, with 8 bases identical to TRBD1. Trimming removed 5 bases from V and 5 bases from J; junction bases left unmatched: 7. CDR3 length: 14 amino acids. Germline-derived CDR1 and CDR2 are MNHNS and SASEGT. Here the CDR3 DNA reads TGTGCCAGCAGTACTCGGACAGGGAGGGAGACCCAGTACTTC. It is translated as CASSTRTGRETQYF.

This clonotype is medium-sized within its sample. Written as DNA, the CDR3 is TGTGCCAGCAGTTTCGGGGGGTCCACCTACGAGCAGTACTTC. This encodes CASSFGGSTYEQYF. The chain recombines TRBV12-3 or TRBV12-4 with TRBJ2-7, with 7 bases identical to TRBD2. V shed 3 bases and J 2 bases; nucleotides not matched to a gene: 4. The CDR3 length is 14 residues.

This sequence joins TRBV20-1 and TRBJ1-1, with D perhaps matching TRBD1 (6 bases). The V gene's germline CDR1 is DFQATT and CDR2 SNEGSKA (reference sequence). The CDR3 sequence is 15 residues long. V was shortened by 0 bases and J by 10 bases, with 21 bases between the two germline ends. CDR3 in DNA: TGCAGTGCTAGAGATATACAGGGTGGTAGCGTAGTAGCTTTCTTT. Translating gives CSARDIQGGSVVAFF.

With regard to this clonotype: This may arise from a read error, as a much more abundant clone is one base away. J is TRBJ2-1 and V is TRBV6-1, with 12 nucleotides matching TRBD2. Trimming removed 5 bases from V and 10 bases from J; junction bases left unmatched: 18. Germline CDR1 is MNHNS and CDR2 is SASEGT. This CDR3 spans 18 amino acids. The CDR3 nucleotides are TGTGCCAGCAGTTTCCGGCTCAGGGCTAGCGGGGGGGAGGGGGAGCAGTTCTTC. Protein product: CASSFRLRASGGEGEQFF.

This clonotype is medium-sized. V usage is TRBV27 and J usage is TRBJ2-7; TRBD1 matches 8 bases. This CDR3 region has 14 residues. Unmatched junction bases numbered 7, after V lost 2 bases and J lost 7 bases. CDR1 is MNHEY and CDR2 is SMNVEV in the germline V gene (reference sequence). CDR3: CASSLADRVREQYF. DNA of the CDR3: TGTGCCAGCAGTTTAGCGGACAGGGTAAGGGAGCAGTACTTC.

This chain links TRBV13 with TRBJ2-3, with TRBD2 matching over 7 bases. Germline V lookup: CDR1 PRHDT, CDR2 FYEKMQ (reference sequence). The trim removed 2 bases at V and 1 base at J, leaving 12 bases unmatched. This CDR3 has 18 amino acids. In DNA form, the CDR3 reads TGTGCCAGCAGCTTACGAGCGGGGCCCCCGCCTGGCACAGATACGCAGTATTTT. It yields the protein CASSLRAGPPPGTDTQYF.

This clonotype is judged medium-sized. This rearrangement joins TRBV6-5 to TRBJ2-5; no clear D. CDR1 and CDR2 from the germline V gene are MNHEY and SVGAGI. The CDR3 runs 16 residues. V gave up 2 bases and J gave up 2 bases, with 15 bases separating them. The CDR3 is CASSYRRPTIQETQYF. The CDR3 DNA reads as TGTGCCAGCAGTTACCGACGACCAACTATACAAGAGACCCAGTACTTC.

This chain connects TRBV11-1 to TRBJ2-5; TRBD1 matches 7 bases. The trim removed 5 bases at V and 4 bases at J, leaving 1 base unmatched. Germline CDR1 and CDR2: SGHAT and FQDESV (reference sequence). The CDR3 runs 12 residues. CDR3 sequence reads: CASSRGLETQYF. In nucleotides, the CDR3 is TGTGCCAGCAGCAGGGGGCTAGAGACCCAGTACTTC.